A selection of T cell receptor beta chains follows, all from one sample in a study of a mutant IDH1 vaccine in newly diagnosed glioma. The method was immunoSEQ multiplex PCR; TCRdb's version includes in-frame clones alone and lacks a portion of them. The sample includes tens of thousands of clones, roughly 80% of them seen just once. No antigen has been identified for these receptors. The sequencing here drew on PBMCs, taken from a glioma patient whose treatment included an IDH1 peptide vaccine. These receptors were taken from a man aged 35-49 years with glioma. Some clones in this sample may be carry-over from other donors' samples. The CDR3 runs from the conserved cysteine through the conserved F or W. D genes are given only for firm matches.

J gene: TRBJ1-1; V gene: TRBV30; D gene: TRBD1; CDR3 protein: CAWSPGTGGHTEAFF
J gene: TRBJ2-3; V gene: TRBV10-2; D gene: -; CDR3 protein: CASGLDRDTQYF
J gene: TRBJ2-7; V gene: TRBV4-1; D gene: -; CDR3 protein: CASSPRDRGDYEQYF
J gene: TRBJ2-7; V gene: TRBV6-5; D gene: -; CDR3 protein: CASSYGEGYEQYF
J gene: TRBJ2-3; V gene: TRBV2; D gene: TRBD1; CDR3 protein: CASLTGGRTDTQYF
J gene: TRBJ1-6; V gene: TRBV4-2; D gene: -; CDR3 protein: CASMRTAHQPPLHF
J gene: TRBJ2-3; V gene: TRBV5-1; D gene: TRBD2; CDR3 protein: CASSLGLAGDTDTQYF
J gene: TRBJ1-1; V gene: TRBV5-1; D gene: -; CDR3 protein: CASSPWDGMNTEAFF
J gene: TRBJ2-5; V gene: TRBV6-6; D gene: -; CDR3 protein: CASSFSGLQETQYF
J gene: TRBJ2-7; V gene: TRBV28; D gene: TRBD2; CDR3 protein: CASSHNPGLADREQYF
J gene: TRBJ2-7; V gene: TRBV7-9; D gene: -; CDR3 protein: CASSSSFYEQYF
J gene: TRBJ1-1; V gene: TRBV5-1; D gene: -; CDR3 protein: CASSLIGPVTEAFF
J gene: TRBJ2-7; V gene: TRBV18; D gene: -; CDR3 protein: CASSPKSNYEQYF
J gene: TRBJ1-2; V gene: TRBV9; D gene: -; CDR3 protein: CASSVAAEALGGYTF
J gene: TRBJ1-5; V gene: TRBV9; D gene: TRBD1; CDR3 protein: CASLARRTGTVYQPQHF
J gene: TRBJ2-5; V gene: TRBV6-5; D gene: TRBD2; CDR3 protein: CASSPGLALKTQYF
J gene: TRBJ2-1; V gene: TRBV5-5; D gene: TRBD1; CDR3 protein: CASRFRGNNEQFF
J gene: TRBJ1-5; V gene: TRBV7-2; D gene: -; CDR3 protein: CASSLVLTGDNQPQHF
J gene: TRBJ1-5; V gene: TRBV4-1; D gene: -; CDR3 protein: CASSHAQDNQPQHF
J gene: TRBJ1-3; V gene: TRBV29-1; D gene: -; CDR3 protein: CSVLPLGKGNTIYF
J gene: TRBJ1-1; V gene: TRBV5-5; D gene: -; CDR3 protein: CASSSLMGPGSEAFF
J gene: TRBJ2-3; V gene: TRBV2; D gene: -; CDR3 protein: CASSERAWGTDTQYF
J gene: TRBJ1-1; V gene: TRBV5-1; D gene: -; CDR3 protein: CASSLWRGMPEAFF
J gene: TRBJ1-1; V gene: TRBV25-1; D gene: -; CDR3 protein: CASSAHGSDTEAFF
J gene: TRBJ1-2; V gene: TRBV7-9; D gene: -; CDR3 protein: CASSLATGGGYTF
J gene: TRBJ1-6; V gene: TRBV18; D gene: -; CDR3 protein: CASSFQRGDSPLHF
J gene: TRBJ1-5; V gene: TRBV21-1; D gene: -; CDR3 protein: CASSKGAASATQHF
J gene: TRBJ1-4; V gene: TRBV30; D gene: TRBD1; CDR3 protein: CAWSASLRDRGRTEKLFF
J gene: TRBJ1-2; V gene: TRBV7-9; D gene: -; CDR3 protein: CASSLAPSSSYGYTF
J gene: TRBJ1-2; V gene: TRBV5-4; D gene: -; CDR3 protein: CASSPNTGVYGYTF
J gene: TRBJ1-4; V gene: TRBV4-2; D gene: -; CDR3 protein: CASSPGTDPATNEKLFF
J gene: TRBJ2-7; V gene: TRBV5-4; D gene: -; CDR3 protein: CASSFVGGEQYF
J gene: TRBJ1-1; V gene: TRBV9; D gene: -; CDR3 protein: CASKKEGTEAFF
J gene: TRBJ1-1; V gene: TRBV4-3; D gene: -; CDR3 protein: CASRQAGGATEAFF
J gene: TRBJ2-2; V gene: TRBV29-1; D gene: -; CDR3 protein: CSERGGGQVGELFF
J gene: TRBJ2-7; V gene: TRBV4-2; D gene: TRBD2; CDR3 protein: CASSQDVLAGDVVYEQYF
J gene: TRBJ1-1; V gene: TRBV5-1; D gene: -; CDR3 protein: CASSLLGGNTEAFF
J gene: TRBJ2-2; V gene: TRBV18; D gene: -; CDR3 protein: CASSPLNQWPGELFF
J gene: TRBJ2-2; V gene: TRBV5-1; D gene: TRBD2; CDR3 protein: CASSLGLAGAGELFF
J gene: TRBJ1-4; V gene: TRBV30; D gene: TRBD1; CDR3 protein: CAWSFGQASNEKLFF
J gene: TRBJ2-7; V gene: TRBV2; D gene: -; CDR3 protein: CASSEDGAGGKYEQYF
J gene: TRBJ1-6; V gene: TRBV15; D gene: -; CDR3 protein: CATSEGLEYGNSPLHF
J gene: TRBJ2-3; V gene: TRBV5-1; D gene: TRBD1; CDR3 protein: CASKGTGATDTQYF
J gene: TRBJ2-3; V gene: TRBV19; D gene: -; CDR3 protein: CASAGRANTDTQYF
J gene: TRBJ1-2; V gene: TRBV5-6; D gene: TRBD1; CDR3 protein: CASSPGQAGGYTF
J gene: TRBJ2-7; V gene: TRBV11-2; D gene: -; CDR3 protein: CASSLESTYEQYF
J gene: TRBJ1-6; V gene: TRBV19; D gene: TRBD1; CDR3 protein: CASSIFGTASGSPLHF
J gene: TRBJ2-1; V gene: TRBV7-9; D gene: -; CDR3 protein: CASSLAGTDNEQFF